The entry below gives a single T cell receptor (beta chain) sequence along with its context. Antigen specificity is unknown. Sequencing used immunoSEQ multiplex PCR; TCRdb keeps in-frame clones, though not all of them. The sample yields roughly 9,300 clones, around 88% seen once. The data belong to a study of PD-1 blockade in classical Hodgkin lymphoma. Indicated time point: cycle 4 day 1 (C4D1), after 6 weeks of nivolumab. Relapse after autologous stem cell transplantation occurred in every patient, and brentuximab vedotin exposure varied. Study-wide findings and caveats: Repertoires differed for reasons still undefined, possibly disease activity or prior therapy.

This CDR3 has 15 residues. Germline-derived CDR1 and CDR2 are SQVTM and ANQGSEA. V lost 3 bases and J lost 0; bases outside the gene matches: 3. The receptor was derived from a human donor with classical Hodgkin lymphoma. Sample: peripheral blood mononuclear cells (PBMCs), taken before the fourth cycle of nivolumab. The rearrangement joins TRBV29-1 to TRBJ2-1; 9 bases are shared with TRBD2. CDR3 sequence: CSVDAGGGSYNEQFF. CDR3 DNA sequence: TGCAGCGTTGATGCGGGAGGGGGCTCCTACAATGAGCAGTTCTTC.